The 20 T cell receptor beta chains reported below all come from one sample, sequenced in a study of PD-1 blockade in mismatch repair-deficient tumors. TCRdb's table, derived via immunoSEQ multiplex PCR, lists solely in-frame clones and lacks some. This sample has around 100,000 clones, with 60% to 85% found just once. The material was peripheral blood, obtained approximately 14 months after starting pembrolizumab. The receptors shown here come from an adult with mismatch repair-deficient cancer.

The V call is TRBV5-6, the J call TRBJ2-7; a weak D match, TRBD1 (6 bases). The CDR3 runs to 17 residues. The germline CDR1 and CDR2 sequences are SGHDT and YYEEEE. Trimming cost V 0 bases and J 1 base, with 17 bases left between them. The DNA of the CDR3 is TGTGCCAGCAGCTTGGCCTTCGACAGGACTCAATCCTACGAGCAGTACTTC. It is translated as CASSLAFDRTQSYEQYF.

This sequence joins TRBV29-1 and TRBJ2-7; possibly TRBD2 for D (6 bases). The CDR3 runs 13 residues. Trimming shortened V by 4 bases and J by 3 bases, and 13 bases separated the two germline ends. Germline lookup yields CDR1 SQVTM and CDR2 ANQGSEA. CDR3 nucleotide sequence: TGCAGCGTTGTTGGGGGGATATACTACGAGCAGTACTTC. Translating it yields CSVVGGIYYEQYF.

V usage is TRBV11-1 and J usage is TRBJ2-2; either TRBD1 or TRBD2 may fit D (5 bases each). There are 16 residues in the CDR3. V was shortened by 6 bases and J by 0 bases, with 14 bases between the two germline ends. Per the germline V gene, CDR1 is SGHAT and CDR2 is FQDESV (reference sequence). This chain's CDR3 is CASRADGTANTGELFF. The CDR3 DNA is TGTGCCAGCAGGGCAGACGGGACCGCGAACACCGGGGAGCTGTTTTTT.

This clone was detected once. The gene calls are TRBV2 and TRBJ1-5; tentative D call: TRBD1 (6 bases). V lost 7 bases to trimming and J lost 5 bases, with 12 bases between them. CDR1 is SNHLY and CDR2 is FYNNEI in the germline V gene. The CDR3 totals 13 residues. The CDR3 nucleotides are TGTGCCAGCACCGGACAGATTTATCAGCCCCAGCATTTT. Translation: CASTGQIYQPQHF.

The rearrangement uses TRBV30 and TRBJ1-1, with 8 bases identical to TRBD1. Germline V gene data show CDR1 as GTSNPN and CDR2 as SVGIG (reference sequence). There are 13 residues in the CDR3. V was clipped by 2 bases and J by 4 bases; unmatched bases: 3. The CDR3 DNA reads TGTGCCTGGAGTTCAACAGGGGGCACTGAAGCTTTCTTT. Encoded protein: CAWSSTGGTEAFF.

The sample holds a few counts of this clone. V is TRBV9 and J is TRBJ2-3, with D unresolved. CDR1 and CDR2 from the germline V gene are SGDLS and YYNGEE. Trimming cost V 2 bases and J 6 bases, with 4 bases left between them. The CDR3 is made up of 11 amino acids. The CDR3: CASSVDDTQYF. Here the CDR3 DNA reads TGTGCCAGCAGCGTCGACGATACGCAGTATTTT.

V usage is TRBV15 and J usage is TRBJ2-2; 10 nucleotides match TRBD2. This CDR3 is built from 18 residues. J lost 2 bases, V lost 2 bases, and 8 bases had no gene match. Germline CDR1 LNHNV, CDR2 YYDKDF (reference sequence). CDR3 sequence (DNA): TGTGCCACCAGCAGACCCGGTTGGACTAGCGGAAACACCGGGGAGCTGTTTTTT. This translates into CATSRPGWTSGNTGELFF.

V gene TRBV5-4 combines with J gene TRBJ1-2; no firm D call. The CDR3 totals 13 residues. Germline-derived CDR1 and CDR2 are SGHNT and YYREEE (reference sequence). The ends were cut back, 5 bases at V and 8 bases at J, with 16 bases in the middle. The CDR3: CASSPPASVGYTF. The CDR3 bases are TGTGCCAGCAGTCCCCCAGCGAGTGTAGGCTACACCTTC.

V usage is TRBV18 and J usage is TRBJ2-1, with 10 bases aligning to TRBD2. V trimming: 6 bases; J trimming: 2 bases; junction bases outside the gene matches: 1. Germline CDR1 is KGHSH and CDR2 is LQKENI. The CDR3 is 14 residues long. This CDR3 is CASSGLAAYNEQFF. The CDR3 DNA follows: TGTGCCAGCTCTGGACTAGCGGCCTACAATGAGCAGTTCTTC. The full variable domain, in which reference TRBV18 and TRBJ2-1 provide the parts outside the CDR3, is NAGVMQNPRHLVRRRGQEARLRCSPMKGHSHVYWYRQLPEEGLKFMVYLQKENIIDESGMPKERFSAEFPKEGPSILRIQQVVRGDSAAYFCASSGLAAYNEQFFGPGTRLTVL.

The genes are TRBV5-8 and TRBJ2-3; a weak D match, TRBD2 (6 bases). Germline CDR1 reads SGHTS; CDR2 reads YDEGEE. The CDR3 sequence is 15 residues long. V lost 9 bases to trimming and J lost 0 bases, with 17 bases between them. CDR3 residues: CAITLERASTDTQYF. CDR3 bases: TGTGCCATTACGCTCGAGCGGGCTAGCACAGATACGCAGTATTTT.

The chain joins TRBV9 to TRBJ2-6; 7 bases align to TRBD1. The CDR3 contains 18 residues. Trimming cost V 2 bases and J 0 bases; bases outside gene matches: 8. The germline CDR1 and CDR2 sequences are SGDLS and YYNGEE. CDR3 DNA: TGTGCCAGCAGCGTGTCAGGGGGTATCGACTCTGGGGCCAACGTCCTGACTTTC. Amino acids: CASSVSGGIDSGANVLTF. Together with reference TRBV9 and TRBJ2-6, the CDR3 gives the full variable domain: DSGVTQTPKHLITATGQRVTLRCSPRSGDLSVYWYQQSLDQGLQFLIQYYNGEERAKGNILERFSAQQFPDLHSELNLSSLELGDSALYFCASSVSGGIDSGANVLTFGAGSRLTVL.

The V gene is TRBV5-4, the J gene TRBJ2-7; 7 nucleotides match TRBD1. From germline, CDR1 is SGHNT and CDR2 YYREEE (reference sequence). CDR3 size: 15 residues. With V trimmed by 1 base and J by 4 bases, 8 bases remained unmatched. The CDR3 sequence is CASSLMPGGRYEQYF. DNA of the CDR3: TGTGCCAGCAGCTTGATGCCAGGGGGTAGGTACGAGCAGTACTTC. Full variable domain (outside the CDR3, taken from reference TRBV5-4 and TRBJ2-7): ETGVTQSPTHLIKTRGQQVTLRCSSQSGHNTVSWYQQALGQGPQFIFQYYREEENGRGNFPPRFSGLQFPNYSSELNVNALELDDSALYLCASSLMPGGRYEQYFGPGTRLTVT.

CDR3 protein: CASSLAMGVGETQYF. In DNA, the CDR3 is TGTGCCAGCAGCTTGGCCATGGGGGTAGGAGAGACCCAGTACTTC. The chain uses TRBV5-8 and TRBJ2-5; either TRBD1 or TRBD2 may fit D (5 bases each). The germline V gene encodes CDR1 SGHTS and CDR2 YDEGEE. The ends were cut back, 0 bases at V and 4 bases at J, with 13 bases in the middle. This CDR3 comprises 15 residues.

The chain has TRBV9 and TRBJ2-1; 9 bases match TRBD2. This CDR3 region has 15 residues. V lost 0 bases, J lost 3 bases, and 1 base stayed unmatched. From germline, CDR1 is SGDLS and CDR2 YYNGEE. The CDR3 protein is CASSVGSGSYNEQFF. CDR3 coding DNA: TGTGCCAGCAGCGTAGGTAGCGGGAGCTACAATGAGCAGTTCTTC.

This chain links TRBV7-6 with TRBJ2-4; no reliable D call. Trimming stripped 4 bases from V and 3 bases from J, with 7 bases between. CDR1 is SGHVS, CDR2 FNYEAQ, per germline. The length of the CDR3 is 13 residues. In DNA form, the CDR3 reads TGTGCCAGCAGCTCCTTTAACAAAAACATTCAGTACTTC. Its protein is CASSSFNKNIQYF.

The chain employs TRBV15 and TRBJ1-5; D not resolved. V was trimmed by 0 bases and J by 9 bases, leaving 12 bases between them. This CDR3 region has 14 residues. Germline values: CDR1 LNHNV, CDR2 YYDKDF (reference sequence). The DNA of the CDR3 is TGTGCCACCAGCAGAGAGCGGGTTTTGAGGCCCCAGCATTTT. Protein sequence: CATSRERVLRPQHF.

The rearrangement links TRBV9 to TRBJ2-1; the D is unclear. V lost 0 bases and J lost 0, with 4 bases in between. This CDR3 region has 14 residues. Germline V gene lookup returns CDR1 SGDLS and CDR2 YYNGEE. CDR3 residues: CASSVESSYNEQFF. As DNA, the CDR3 is TGTGCCAGCAGCGTAGAGTCCTCCTACAATGAGCAGTTCTTC.

The CDR3: CASSSDGPWGQETQYF. The CDR3 nucleotides are TGTGCCAGCAGCTCCGATGGACCTTGGGGCCAAGAGACCCAGTACTTC. V is TRBV11-2 and J is TRBJ2-5; no clear D gene. The germline V and J ends were trimmed by 4 bases and 1 base, with 16 bases remaining between them. The CDR3 contains 16 residues. Germline CDR1 SGHAT, CDR2 FQNNGV.

The gene calls are TRBV11-2 and TRBJ1-1; 8 bases are shared with TRBD1. The CDR3 extends over 15 amino acids. V lost 2 bases and J lost 2; bases outside the gene matches: 4. Germline lookup yields CDR1 SGHAT and CDR2 FQNNGV. The CDR3 coding sequence is TGTGCCAGCAGCTTAACAGGGGGAGGTAACACTGAAGCTTTCTTT. This sequence encodes CASSLTGGGNTEAFF.

This clone turned up a few times. For the CDR3, the DNA is TGCGCCAGCAGCCAAGAAAGGGGGGCAGCTTATGGCTACACCTTC. The encoded protein is CASSQERGAAYGYTF. The V call is TRBV4-1, the J call TRBJ1-2, with D perhaps TRBD1 (6 bases). Per germline, CDR1 MGHRA and CDR2 YSYEKL. The CDR3 runs to 15 residues. V lost 0 bases and J lost 5, with 13 bases in between.